This T cell receptor beta chain derives from a study of cytomegalovirus exposure and HLA in healthy donors (dated by TCRdb to 2017 to 2019). Background on the whole study: According to an earlier analysis of a few hundred of the donors, about 179 million T cells yielded approximately 120 million unique TCR beta sequences and around 300 Gb of sequence data. Around 320 gigabases of sequencing data and 78 million or so unique TCR sequences were included in an early release covering 550 to 800 HLA-typed donors. Of the 398 genotyped donors, less than 85% were placed in the genetic ancestry cluster associated with self-reported Caucasian donors. The study was designed to test whether signatures of past pathogen exposure could be identified by cataloging public T cell receptors. The study used immunosequencing to profile the T cell repertoires of approximately 640 subjects and linked those repertoires to cytomegalovirus serostatus. In addition to the first cohort of 650 to 750 subjects, a separate validation cohort of around 110 different subjects was used. To predict cytomegalovirus infection status, the study combined high-throughput TCR immunosequencing, statistical association of individual TCRs with disease status, and machine learning. A later analysis re-examined previously published TCR beta repertoires from 500 to 700 donors and added high-resolution HLA genotyping to investigate patterns of TCR occurrence. The later analysis used no new phenotypic data to find candidate immune exposures, relying instead on TCR beta sequences and their occurrence across donors. To decide whether each TCR beta V gene segment behaved as functional or pseudogenic, an earlier analysis of some 600 of the donors relied on high-throughput TCR beta sequencing. Donor age, sex, ethnicity and CMV serostatus were collected together with the repertoire data. A later genetic analysis took genome-wide SNP genotypes for about 65% of the 666 donors and used that subset as a discovery cohort. Every discovery cohort repertoire had been produced on one sequencing platform. HLA typing covered class I and class II loci at four-digit resolution. The number of typed donors differed by locus: about 620-630 for A, B, C, DRB1 and DQB1; 500 to 550 for DQA1; some 590 for DPA1; and around 490 for DPB1. Several DR-DQ haplotypes were treated as single units for association and clustering because of strong linkage in the cohort. Among a few hundred genotyped donors of the cohort, an average of approximately 250,000 unique TCR beta nucleotide sequences were sequenced per donor, 15% to 20% of them non-productive.

CDR1 PRHDT and CDR2 FYEKMQ were looked up in the germline V gene (reference sequence). The CDR3 runs 15 residues from the cysteine to the phenylalanine. Only CDR3 DNA remains: 45 bases, in frame from the first base. The junction shows trimming of 5 bases on V and 1 base on J, and the gene matches do not reach 6 bases of it. Receptor libraries were prepared by the immunoSEQ multiplex PCR assay. For the multiplex PCR, a mixture combining 60 forward primers for TCR Vbeta segments and 13 reverse primers for TCR Jbeta segments was used. The CDR3 region of rearranged TCR beta genes was amplified from genomic DNA by a multiplex PCR assay. The Illumina HiSeq System was used to sequence the amplified TCR beta libraries as 87-base-pair reads. As for the original processing: Across the roughly 640 repertoires, a later analysis counted roughly 77 million unique TCR beta chains, approximately 12 million of which were shared by at least two donors. A nearest-neighbor algorithm error-corrected the raw reads and collapsed the reads into unique sequences, merging closely related sequences to remove PCR and sequencing errors. V, D and J gene segments were assigned by aligning CDR3 sequences to IMGT reference sequences. For a sequence to be retained, at least a six-nucleotide match to both a V gene segment and a J gene segment was required. Rearrangements were classified as productive when the CDR3 lacked stop codons and remained in frame with V and J, and all other rearrangements were classified as non-productive. Following IMGT convention, CDR3 was defined as the stretch from the second conserved V-encoded cysteine to the conserved J-encoded phenylalanine. In an earlier analysis of around 600 of the donors, sequences lacking an unambiguous match to a single V gene segment were excluded. In an earlier analysis of about 590 of the donors, a V segment was called functional when productive rearrangements were above 56.7%, and segregating when the standard deviation between donors exceeded 5%. A statistical classification framework was developed to diagnose cytomegalovirus status using the catalog of TCR beta chain sequences. In a later analysis, V and J genes were assigned by comparing TCR nucleotide sequences against IMGT/GENE-DB human TR gene sequences. In a later analysis, CDR3 sequences and most-parsimonious VDJ recombination scenarios were assigned using the TCRdist pipeline. In a later analysis, each TCR beta chain was defined by its CDR3 amino acid sequence together with its V-gene family, and reads lacking a unique V-gene family were excluded. A later analysis removed 592 highly shared, low-generation-probability nucleotide sequences to deal with suspected cross-contamination and a sequencing artifact. A later analysis calculated a clonal expansion index for each public chain from normalized within-repertoire ranks of inferred template counts. A later analysis computed generation probabilities with a VDJ recombination model fitted to out-of-frame rearrangements, and checked the results against IGoR. Hypergeometric tests were used in a later analysis to score TCR-TCR, TCR-HLA and TCR-CMV co-occurrence, with a repertoire-size bias correction applied to the TCR pairs. False discovery rates were estimated in a later analysis by permuting HLA or CMV assignments 20 times. A later analysis grouped co-occurring TCRs with DBSCAN, adding TCRdist sequence similarity when clustering within HLA-allele-positive subsets. For co-occurrence clustering, repertoires with fewer than 30,000 or more than 120,000 public chains were excluded, along with about five repertoires with anomalous nucleotide sharing. TCRdb holds this immuneACCESS table with in-frame rearrangements only. Some clones are missing; in checked studies, unresolved V genes explain under half, and the rest has no known cause. V, J and clone size were drawn from that table, and D and trimming were deduced from the DNA. The sample table records over 120,000 clones; about 70% of these occur just once. The leading ten clones occupy about 2.2% of the sample.

Points on this clone: Its antigen is still unknown. No much larger clonotype is one base removed from it; base qualities were not supplied.

In total, roughly 670 healthy bone marrow donors made up the cohort. Cohort members were all nominally healthy when sampled, although unrecorded immune exposures were likely present. The donor was CMV seropositive and belonged to the group of more than 250 seropositive cohort members. Each donor provided a peripheral blood sample, and peripheral blood mononuclear cells were used for TCR beta sequencing. The Qiagen DNeasy Blood Extraction Kit was used to extract genomic DNA from the blood cell samples. The paper as a whole reports these results and caveats: The study gave a list of about 170 TCR beta chains associated with cytomegalovirus. Most TCR sequences were observed very rarely across donors, whereas some public TCRs were present in many individuals. Presence/absence analyses assumed roughly uniform sequencing depth across donors, an assumption that may not hold. At a false discovery rate of 0.05, a later analysis linked roughly 17,000 TCR beta sequences to specific HLA alleles. Because counts were too low, seventeen rarely observed V segments, including chromosome 9 orphons, were excluded from the earlier analysis of fewer than 650 of the donors. A further reported finding was that TCR beta sequences accurately predicted the HLA-A and HLA-B alleles for most subjects in the first cohort. Some IMGT-functional V segments, including TRBV6-2 and TRBV6-3, could not be distinguished by the 87-base-pair reads and were therefore excluded. Because HLA typing was unavailable for some donors at each locus, only the typed subset was used in association tests. A later analysis found that HLA-associated TCR beta chains were more clonally expanded and had lower generation probabilities than equally common non-associated chains. When HLA alleles, especially DR and DQ, strongly co-occurred, attributing TCR associations to individual alleles was difficult. Linkage disequilibrium might explain the correlated functional status among segregating V segments, but an unknown experimental factor could not be ruled out. It was suggested by the authors that the approach could potentially be generalized to other disease states and immunological phenotypes. CMV serostatus was the only immune exposure information available for the cohort. Compared with the roughly 700-donor mean, donors in an Asian-associated ancestry cluster had fewer N-insertions in productive TCRs, according to a later genetic analysis. The classifier was reported to diagnose cytomegalovirus status with high specificity and sensitivity in both the original cohort and the validation cohort. In vitro tests confirmed that three of the cytomegalovirus-associated TCR beta chains recognize cytomegalovirus antigens. A later analysis reported that several top co-occurrence clusters appeared linked to parvovirus B19, influenza, CMV and Epstein-Barr virus. A group of highly shared sequence variants was considered likely to be a technical artifact of the sequencing pipeline. According to a later analysis, TCR association rates differed among HLA loci, with DRB1 alleles showing the most associated TCRs and HLA-C alleles showing the fewest. Broadly in line with IMGT annotations, most TCR beta V segments showed up in productive rearrangements about 90% or about 30% of the time in an earlier analysis of 450 to 750 of the donors. An association between a missense DCLRE1C variant and V-gene and J-gene trimming of TCR beta chains was found in a later genetic analysis and replicated in an independent cohort. In a later analysis, most CMV-associated TCR beta chains were found to appear HLA-restricted, with HLA associations seemingly driven largely by CMV exposure. In this cohort, only TCR beta chains were sequenced, and detectable features were limited by the absence of alpha or paired-chain data.

What was sequenced was PBMCs. The TCR sequence derives from a woman aged 55 to 70 in good health and CMV-seropositive. The rearrangement joined TRBV13 to TRBJ2-5, and 8 bases in between align with TRBD2. The bases read TGTGCCAGCAGCCACCAACTAGCGGCCCAAGAGACCCAGTACTTC. It specifies CASSHQLAAQETQYF.